Described below is a single T cell receptor beta chain sequence and its context. What antigen it recognizes has not been identified. Base qualities were left out, and no much larger clone turns up one base away. Library generation was performed with the immunoSEQ multiplex PCR assay. Following the manufacturer's protocol, the hsTCRB Kit was used to amplify rearranged TCR beta chain sequences. TCRB libraries were sequenced on an Illumina MiSeq. The source study handled its data this way. The kit vendor's proprietary platform handled demultiplexing, trimming and gene mapping. The source is immuneACCESS, and TCRdb retained only in-frame sequences with V and J called. Part of the clones is not carried over; for the studies checked, unresolved V genes explain less than half of this, and the remainder is unexplained. The V and J calls and clone size were taken over from that table, and D and trimming were inferred from the DNA. This sample has 85,000 to 100,000 clones in its table, and about 83% of those were observed once. The top ten hold roughly 7.1% of the sample.

The sample comes from a study of a mutant IDH1 vaccine in newly diagnosed glioma (dated by TCRdb to the early 2020s). Turning to the overall study: Of the 25 to 35 treated patients, approximately 62% were male and about 40% were female, and a mean age of roughly 41 years was recorded. Before enrollment, most patients had been given radiochemotherapy with temozolomide as standard therapy, while the rest had received either radiotherapy alone or temozolomide alone. Six visits were used for peripheral blood collection: V03 (baseline), V05, V07, V10, V12 and V13. Longitudinal TCRB deep sequencing was performed for some 25 treated patients wherever samples were available for exploratory analyses. Results and caveats for the whole study, not just this receptor: PBMC samples for TCRB deep sequencing were selected based on availability. Across multiple MHC alleles, vaccine-induced immune responses were seen in around 93% of patients. Pseudoprogression seemed to be unrelated to changes in the top peripheral T cell clonotypes found by TCRB sequencing. The authors noted that analyses of patient blood samples could not be reproduced because of sample limitations.

The time point label, read with the paper, signifies: baseline, week 1 (first vaccination visit). According to the study, the label for this sample's treatment or condition signals: pre-vaccination baseline after standard-of-care therapy. All donors had newly diagnosed IDH1-mutant astrocytomas of WHO grade 3 or 4 that showed loss of nuclear ATRX. The samples were drawn from NOA16, a multicentre, single-arm, open-label phase I trial in Germany that tested a mutant IDH1 peptide vaccine in humans for the first time. Blood drawn at visit V03 was used as the baseline sample for immunogenicity testing. Genomic DNA for TCRB sequencing was isolated from EDTA blood with the DNeasy Blood and Tissue Kit. The CDR3 runs 13 amino acids, cysteine and phenylalanine included. Of the read, only the CDR3 DNA is kept; its 39 bases are in frame from base 1. Trimming removed 5 bases from V and 7 bases from J; the gene matches leave 6 bases unexplained. CDR1 and CDR2, per the germline V gene, are SGHVS and FNYEAQ.

This clonotype was sampled from a woman between 45 and 60 years old with glioma. The V and J genes are TRBV7-6 and TRBJ2-7, with TRBD1 matching 9 junction bases. The sequenced sample was PBMCs, obtained from a glioma patient treated with radiotherapy, temozolomide or both. The CDR3 loop reads CASSRTGAREQYF. The DNA is as follows: TGTGCCAGCAGCAGGACAGGGGCGAGGGAGCAGTACTTC. Reference TRBV7-6 and TRBJ2-7 genes cover what lies past the CDR3, so the full variable domain is GAGVSQSPRYKVTKRGQDVALRCDPISGHVSLYWYRQALGQGPEFLTYFNYEAQQDKSGLPNDRFSAERPEGSISTLTIQRTEQRDSAMYRCASSRTGAREQYFGPGTRLTVT.